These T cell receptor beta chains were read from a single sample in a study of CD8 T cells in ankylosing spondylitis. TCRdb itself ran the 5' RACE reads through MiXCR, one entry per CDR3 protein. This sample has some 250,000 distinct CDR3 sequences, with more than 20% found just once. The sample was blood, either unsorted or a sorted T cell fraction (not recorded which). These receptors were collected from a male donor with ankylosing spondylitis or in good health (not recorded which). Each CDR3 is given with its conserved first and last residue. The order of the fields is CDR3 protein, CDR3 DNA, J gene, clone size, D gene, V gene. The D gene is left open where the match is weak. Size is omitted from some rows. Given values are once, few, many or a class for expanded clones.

CASSPGLKQETQYF TGTGCCAGCAGCCCGGGACTCAAACAAGAGACCCAGTACTTC TRBJ2-5 . . TRBV7-2
CAASFADGANVLTF TGTGCCGCCTCATTCGCGGACGGGGCCAACGTCCTGACTTTC TRBJ2-6 . . TRBV10-3
CASSFGGTTTYEQYF TGTGCCAGCAGCTTCGGGGGCACGACCACCTACGAGCAGTACTTC TRBJ2-7 . . TRBV5-4
CASSLTGRKETQYF TGTGCCAGCAGCCTGACAGGGCGCAAAGAGACCCAGTACTTC TRBJ2-5 many TRBD1 TRBV12-3/TRBV12-4
CSASGPLVPKNIQYF TGCAGTGCTAGTGGCCCCCTAGTTCCCAAAAACATTCAGTACTTC TRBJ2-4 . . TRBV20-1
CATQEPGTSGEQFF TGTGCCACCCAAGAACCGGGGACTAGCGGGGAGCAGTTCTTC TRBJ2-1 many TRBD2 TRBV6-1
CASSLRPGLAGGFDQTQYF TGTGCCAGCAGCTTAAGACCTGGGCTAGCGGGGGGGTTCGATCAGACCCAGTACTTC TRBJ2-5 once TRBD2 TRBV7-8
CASSFSGGAGKQYF TGTGCCAGCAGTTTCAGCGGGGGGGCCGGCAAGCAGTACTTC TRBJ2-7 . TRBD2 TRBV12-3/TRBV12-4
CASSLDPGLAGGLNEQFF TGTGCCAGCAGCTTAGATCCTGGACTAGCGGGGGGCCTCAATGAGCAGTTCTTC TRBJ2-1 . TRBD2 TRBV11-2
CASSTSSGTGELFF TGTGCCAGCAGCACTTCTTCAGGCACCGGGGAGCTGTTTTTT TRBJ2-2 . . TRBV12-3/TRBV12-4
CATSDLGAGGHEQFF TGTGCCACCAGTGATTTAGGGGCAGGGGGCCATGAGCAGTTCTTC TRBJ2-1 . TRBD1 TRBV24-1
CASSFEGGGGFF TGTGCCAGCAGTTTTGAAGGGGGGGGAGGCTTCTTC TRBJ2-7 . . TRBV12-3/TRBV12-4
CSAWMRDQPQHF TGCAGTGCGTGGATGAGGGATCAGCCCCAGCATTTT TRBJ1-5 few . TRBV20-1
CASRPTTGGRKLFF TGTGCCAGCAGACCAACTACAGGGGGACGAAAACTGTTTTTT TRBJ1-4 many TRBD1 TRBV12-3/TRBV12-4
CASTIQGEDTQYF TGTGCCAGCACCATACAGGGTGAAGATACGCAGTATTTT TRBJ2-3 many . TRBV12-3/TRBV12-4
CSARDPSGGSYEQYF TGCAGTGCTAGAGATCCTAGCGGGGGGTCCTACGAGCAGTACTTC TRBJ2-7 many TRBD2 TRBV20-1